This TCR beta chain appears in the sequencing data of a study of T cells in Graves' hyperthyroidism and ophthalmopathy. This clonotype is labeled as medium-sized (0.01 to 0.1%). Each patient was aged 18 to 65 and had newly diagnosed hyperthyroidism of under 2 months' duration. The V gene's germline CDR1 is LNHNV and CDR2 YYDKDF (reference sequence). V was clipped by 0 bases and J by 0 bases, with 12 bases between them. The CDR3 has 17 amino acids. What was amplified from RNA transcripts were TCR beta CDR3 regions. First-round RT-PCR targeting the TCR CDR3 was performed with the HTBI primer set. One entry per CDR3 protein, called by TCRdb with MiXCR from the multiplex PCR reads. This sample has 40,000 to 60,000 distinct CDR3 sequences, with 54% found just once.

Material: peripheral blood or thyroid tissue (not recorded which). V is TRBV15 and J is TRBJ1-3; D is undetermined. The clonotype originates from a man in his late teens or twenties with Graves' hyperthyroidism. The CDR3 loop is CATSRDPGTISGNTIYF. Here the CDR3 DNA reads TGTGCCACCAGCAGAGATCCGGGCACCATCTCTGGAAACACCATATATTTT. The variable domain in full, with the rest retrieved from reference TRBV15 and TRBJ1-3, is DAMVIQNPRYQVTQFGKPVTLSCSQTLNHNVMYWYQQKSSQAPKLLFHYYDKDFNNEADTPDNFQSRRPNTSFCFLDIRSPGLGDTAMYLCATSRDPGTISGNTIYFGEGSWLTVV.